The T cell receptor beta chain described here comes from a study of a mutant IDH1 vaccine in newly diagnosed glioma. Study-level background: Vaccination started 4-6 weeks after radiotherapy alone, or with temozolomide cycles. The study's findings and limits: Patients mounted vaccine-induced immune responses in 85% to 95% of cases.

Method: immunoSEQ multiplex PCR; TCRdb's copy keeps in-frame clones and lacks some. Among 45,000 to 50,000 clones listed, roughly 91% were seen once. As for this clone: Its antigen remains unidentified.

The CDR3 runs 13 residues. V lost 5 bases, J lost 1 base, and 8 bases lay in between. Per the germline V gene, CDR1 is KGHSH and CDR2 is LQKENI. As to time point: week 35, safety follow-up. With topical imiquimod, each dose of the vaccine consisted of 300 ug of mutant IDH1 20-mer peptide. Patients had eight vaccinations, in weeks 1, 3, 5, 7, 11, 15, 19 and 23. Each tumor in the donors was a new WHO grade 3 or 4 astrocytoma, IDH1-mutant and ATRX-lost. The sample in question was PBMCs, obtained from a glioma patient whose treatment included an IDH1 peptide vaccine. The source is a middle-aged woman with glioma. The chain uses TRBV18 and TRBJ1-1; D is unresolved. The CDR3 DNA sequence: TGTGCCAGCTCAGAAACTTGGAACACTGAAGCTTTCTTT. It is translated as CASSETWNTEAFF.